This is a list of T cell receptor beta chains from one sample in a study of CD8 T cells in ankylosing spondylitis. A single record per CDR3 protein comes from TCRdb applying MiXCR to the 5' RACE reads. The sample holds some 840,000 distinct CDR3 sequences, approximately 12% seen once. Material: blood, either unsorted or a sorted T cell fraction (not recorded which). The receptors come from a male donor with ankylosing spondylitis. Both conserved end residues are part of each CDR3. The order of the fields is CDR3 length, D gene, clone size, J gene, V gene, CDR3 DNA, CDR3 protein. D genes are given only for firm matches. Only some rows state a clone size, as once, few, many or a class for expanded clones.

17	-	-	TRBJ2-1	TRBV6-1	TGTGCCAGCAGTGAAGCTCGTAACTCCCTCGGTCGGAATGAGCAGTTCTTC	CASSEARNSLGRNEQFF
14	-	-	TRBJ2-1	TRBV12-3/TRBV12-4	TGTGCCAGCAGGCGAATCAGCTCCTACAATGAGCAGTTCTTC	CASRRISSYNEQFF
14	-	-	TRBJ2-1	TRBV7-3	TGTGCCAGCAGCTTAGACCCCACGGGTCCTGAGCAGTTCTTC	CASSLDPTGPEQFF
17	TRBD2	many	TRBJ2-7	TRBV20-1	TGCAGTGCTCCCAATTTAATGCGGCGGGGGGGGCTTTACGAGCAGTACTTC	CSAPNLMRRGGLYEQYF
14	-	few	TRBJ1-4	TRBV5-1	TGCGCCAGCAGCTTACAGGGTGTGGATGAAAAACTGTTTTTT	CASSLQGVDEKLFF
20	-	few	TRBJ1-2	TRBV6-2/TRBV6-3	TGTGCCAGCAGTCGCCGTATCCCCCACTATACGGACAGATCGGACTATGGCTACACCTTC	CASSRRIPHYTDRSDYGYTF
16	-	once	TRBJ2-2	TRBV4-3	TGCGCCAGCAGCCGAAATACACAGGGAAACACCGGGGAGCTGTTTTTT	CASSRNTQGNTGELFF
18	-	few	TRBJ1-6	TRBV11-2	TGTGCCAGCAGCTCTCGATTCCTTGGACAGCCCGTTGGTTCACCCCTCCACTTT	CASSSRFLGQPVGSPLHF
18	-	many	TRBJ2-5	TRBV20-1	TGCAGTGCTAGAAGACAGGGTCTAGCTAGCGAGAGTCAAGAGACCCAGTACTTC	CSARRQGLASESQETQYF
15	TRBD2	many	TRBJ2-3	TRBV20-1	TGCAGTGCTAGTATACTAGCGGGAGGGCGGGATACGCAGTATTTT	CSASILAGGRDTQYF
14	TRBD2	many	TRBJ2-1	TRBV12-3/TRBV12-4	TGTGCCAGCAGAATTAGCGGGAGAGGGAATGAGCAGTTCTTC	CASRISGRGNEQFF
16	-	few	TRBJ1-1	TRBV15	TGTGCCACCAGCAGAGATTATGAGGCCTGGGGCACTGAAGCTTTCTTT	CATSRDYEAWGTEAFF
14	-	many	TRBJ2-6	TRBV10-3	TGTGCCATCAGTGCAGGGTTAGGGGCCAACGTCCTGACTTTC	CAISAGLGANVLTF
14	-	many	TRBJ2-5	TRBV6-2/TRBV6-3	TGTGCCAGCAGTTTCCTAAGACCCCAGGAGACCCAGTACTTC	CASSFLRPQETQYF
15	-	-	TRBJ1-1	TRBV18	TGTGCCAGCTCACCAAGCCCCAGGGGGAACACTGAAGCTTTCTTT	CASSPSPRGNTEAFF
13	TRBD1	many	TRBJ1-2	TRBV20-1	TGCAGTGCTAAAGCGGGACAGGTCTATGGCTACACCTTC	CSAKAGQVYGYTF
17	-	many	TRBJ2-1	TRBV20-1	TGCAGTGCTAGAAACGCGCCGCTAGGAAAGAGGGGCAATGAGCAGTTCTTC	CSARNAPLGKRGNEQFF
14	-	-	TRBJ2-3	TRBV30	TGTGCCTGGAGTGAGGCTAGCGGCACAGATACGCAGTATTTT	CAWSEASGTDTQYF
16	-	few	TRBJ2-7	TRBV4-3	TGCGCCAGCAGCCAAGATCAGGACAGAGTAGCCTACGAGCAGTACTTC	CASSQDQDRVAYEQYF
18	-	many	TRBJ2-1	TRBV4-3	TGCGCCAGCAGCCAAGAAAGGGGTGGAGGGCCTCTTTACAATGAGCAGTTCTTC	CASSQERGGGPLYNEQFF
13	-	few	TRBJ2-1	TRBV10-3	TGTGCCATCAGCCTCACGTCTAGCAATGAGCAGTTCTTC	CAISLTSSNEQFF
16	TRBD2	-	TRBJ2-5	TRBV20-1	TGCAGTGCTAGAAGGGGGAGCGGGGGGGCGGAGGAGACCCAGTACTTC	CSARRGSGGAEETQYF
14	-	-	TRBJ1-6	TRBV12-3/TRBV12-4	TGTGCCAGCAGTTTATCGGCCACTAATTCACCCCTCCACTTT	CASSLSATNSPLHF
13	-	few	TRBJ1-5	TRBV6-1	TGTGCCAGCAGCAGGCTGGGGGATCAGCCCCAGCATTTT	CASSRLGDQPQHF
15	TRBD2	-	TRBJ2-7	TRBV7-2	TGTGCCAGCAGCAACGCCTTAGCGGGAGGGGTCGAGCAGTACTTC	CASSNALAGGVEQYF
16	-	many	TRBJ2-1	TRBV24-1	TGTGCCACCAGTGATACGGTTGGGGGCAGCTACAATGAGCAGTTCTTC	CATSDTVGGSYNEQFF
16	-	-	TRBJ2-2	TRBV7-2	TGTGCCAGCGCCGAGAGGCAGGGTGTTTTCACCGGGGAGCTGTTTTTT	CASAERQGVFTGELFF
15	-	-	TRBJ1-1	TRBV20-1	TGCAGTGCTTGGGGTTTATGGTCCCAGAACACTGAAGCTTTCTTT	CSAWGLWSQNTEAFF
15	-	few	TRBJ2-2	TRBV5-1	TGCGCCAGCAGCTTACAGCCGACGAACACCGGGGAGCTGTTTTTT	CASSLQPTNTGELFF
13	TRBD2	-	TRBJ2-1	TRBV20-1	TGCAGTGGGACTAGCGGGGCCTACAATGAGCAGTTCTTC	CSGTSGAYNEQFF
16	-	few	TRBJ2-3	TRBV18	TGTGCCAGCTCACCAGGTCTTGAAAAGGGTTCGGATACGCAGTATTTT	CASSPGLEKGSDTQYF
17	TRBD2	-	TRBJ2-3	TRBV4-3	TGCGCCAGCAGCCAAGCTGGGGTAGCGGGATTCACAGATACGCAGTATTTT	CASSQAGVAGFTDTQYF
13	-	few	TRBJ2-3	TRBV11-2	TGTGCCAGCAGCTACAGGGCCCTAGATACGCAGTATTTT	CASSYRALDTQYF
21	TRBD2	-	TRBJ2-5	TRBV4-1	TGCGCCAGCAGCCAAGAACCGTGGACTAGCGGGAGTTGGGGAATCAAAGAGACCCAGTACTTC	CASSQEPWTSGSWGIKETQYF
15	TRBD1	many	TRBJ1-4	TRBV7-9	TGTGCCAGCAGCCCGCGGACAGGACGGAATGAAAAACTGTTTTTT	CASSPRTGRNEKLFF
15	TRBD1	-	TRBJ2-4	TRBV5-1	TGCGCCAGCAGCTTGGGGGACAGCGACAAAAACATTCAGTACTTC	CASSLGDSDKNIQYF
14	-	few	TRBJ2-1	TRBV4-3	TGCGCCAGCAGCCAAGATTTTGGTAGGGATGAGCAGTTCTTC	CASSQDFGRDEQFF
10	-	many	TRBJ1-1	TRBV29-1	TGCAGCGTGGGACTGCTCAAAGCTTTCTTT	CSVGLLKAFF
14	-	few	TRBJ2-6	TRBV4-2	TGTGCCAGCAGCCAAGAGGGGTTGGCCAACGTCCTGACTTTC	CASSQEGLANVLTF
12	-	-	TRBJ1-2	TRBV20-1	TGCAGCCCTGTATCCGCTAACTATGGCTACACCTTC	CSPVSANYGYTF
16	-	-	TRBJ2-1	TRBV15	TGTGCCACCAGCCCATCTCCCCGGGGAGGCTACAATGAGCAGTTCTTC	CATSPSPRGGYNEQFF
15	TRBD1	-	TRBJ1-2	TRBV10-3	TGTGCCATCAGTCGGGACAGGGGGGTGGGCTATGGCTACACCTTC	CAISRDRGVGYGYTF
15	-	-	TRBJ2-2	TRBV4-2	TGTGCCAGCAGCCAAGTAGGCCAGACCACCGGGGAGCTGTTTTTT	CASSQVGQTTGELFF
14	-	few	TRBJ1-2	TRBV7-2	TGTGCCAGCAGCTTAGCAGGTCGGCAAAATGGCTACACCTTC	CASSLAGRQNGYTF
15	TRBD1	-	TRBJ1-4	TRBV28	TGTGCCAGCAGGATCGGGACAGGGGGTAATGAAAAACTGTTTTTT	CASRIGTGGNEKLFF
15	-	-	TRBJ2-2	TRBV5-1	TGCGCCAGCAGCCTCGACAGGAGTAGCACCGGGGAGCTGTTTTTT	CASSLDRSSTGELFF
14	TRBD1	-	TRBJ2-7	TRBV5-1	TGCGCCAGCAGCAGCCAGGGGGCGGGGTTGGAGCAGTACTTC	CASSSQGAGLEQYF
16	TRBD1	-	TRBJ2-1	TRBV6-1	TGTGCCAGCAGAAACCTCGGACAGGGGGCTTACAATGAGCAGTTCTTC	CASRNLGQGAYNEQFF
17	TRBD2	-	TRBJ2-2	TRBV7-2	TGTGCCAGCAGCGCTCCGGGACTAGCGGTACCCACCGGGGAGCTGTTTTTT	CASSAPGLAVPTGELFF
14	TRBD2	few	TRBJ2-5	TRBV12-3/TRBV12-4	TGTGCCAGCCGCCCAGCGGGGGGGCGTGAGACCCAGTACTTC	CASRPAGGRETQYF
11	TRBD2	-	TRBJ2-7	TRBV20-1	TGCAGTGCTGAACGCGGGGGCGAGCAGTACTTC	CSAERGGEQYF